This T cell receptor beta chain was retrieved from a study of shared clonotypes between healthy human individuals. CD8 cells classed as naive were CD45RO-negative and positively selected for CCR7, excluding terminally differentiated effector memory CD45RA+ cells. When replicate PCRs were run on sorted subsets, they used 200 to 250 ng DNA, about 31,000 T cell genomes. In the original workflow: ImmunoSEQ gave junction-only sequences without quality scores, so filtering differed. Method: immunoSEQ multiplex PCR; TCRdb's copy keeps in-frame clones and lacks some. V, J and clone size are taken as reported in that table, and D and trimming were inferred from the DNA itself. In the table there are 750,000 to 1,000,000 clones, approximately 92% of which are singletons. Study results and caveats: In general, naive subsets displayed greater estimated richness than memory subsets did.

As for this clone: The antigen remains unidentified.

Sequenced: naive CD8+ T cells sorted from blood. The sequence derives from a man aged 25-45 years in good health.

This CDR3 reads CASSLEAGNNEQFF. CDR3 DNA sequence: TGTGCCAGCAGCTTAGAGGCGGGGAACAATGAGCAGTTCTTC. The rearrangement uses TRBV7-2 and TRBJ2-1; possible D gene TRBD2, 6 bases. The V gene lost 1 base and the J gene lost 5 bases, with 9 bases spanning the gap. The CDR3 consists of 14 residues. Looked up from germline, CDR1 is SGHTA and CDR2 is FQGNSA.